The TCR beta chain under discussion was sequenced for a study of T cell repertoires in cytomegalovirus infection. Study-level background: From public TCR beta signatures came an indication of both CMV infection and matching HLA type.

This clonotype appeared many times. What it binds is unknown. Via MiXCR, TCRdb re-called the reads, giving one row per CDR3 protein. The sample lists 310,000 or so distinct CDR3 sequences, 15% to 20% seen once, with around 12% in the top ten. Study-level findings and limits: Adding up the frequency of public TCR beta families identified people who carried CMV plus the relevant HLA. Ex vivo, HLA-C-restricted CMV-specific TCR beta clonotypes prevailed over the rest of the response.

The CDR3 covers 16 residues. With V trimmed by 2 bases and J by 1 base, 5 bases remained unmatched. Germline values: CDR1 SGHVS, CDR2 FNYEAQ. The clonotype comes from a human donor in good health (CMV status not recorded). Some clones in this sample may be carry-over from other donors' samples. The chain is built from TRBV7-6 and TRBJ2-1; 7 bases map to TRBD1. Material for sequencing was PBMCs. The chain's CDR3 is CASSLPQGSSYNEQFF. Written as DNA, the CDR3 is TGTGCCAGCAGCTTACCACAGGGGAGTTCCTACAATGAGCAGTTCTTC.